One sample yielded the 19 T cell receptor beta chains listed below, sequenced in a study of cytomegalovirus exposure and HLA in healthy donors. Using immunoSEQ multiplex PCR, the repertoire was profiled, and TCRdb retains in-frame clones only, with some absent. The sample contains 120,000 or so clones, 85% to 90% of which appear only once. Sequences were obtained from PBMCs. Every receptor here comes from a woman in her twenties or thirties in good health and CMV-seronegative.

The chain has TRBV27 and TRBJ1-6, with 7 bases identical to TRBD1. This CDR3 comprises 16 residues. Germline trimming cut 5 bases from V and 2 bases from J; bases unmatched to any gene: 6. The germline gives CDR1 MNHEY, CDR2 SMNVEV (reference sequence). This CDR3 reads CASSTTGLTYNSPLHF. The CDR3 DNA reads TGTGCCAGCAGTACGACAGGGTTAACCTATAATTCACCCCTCCACTTT.

The chain combines TRBV27 with TRBJ1-2; D not resolved. CDR1 is MNHEY, CDR2 SMNVEV, per germline (reference sequence). The CDR3 sequence is 12 residues long. V was cut by 0 bases and J by 5 bases, with 4 bases left in between. CDR3 protein: CASSLSGYGYTF. CDR3 DNA: TGTGCCAGCAGTTTATCCGGTTATGGCTACACCTTC.

This clone was seen a few times. This chain uses TRBV28 with TRBJ2-1; tentatively, D is TRBD2 (5 bases). CDR1 is MDHEN and CDR2 is SYDVKM in the germline V gene. This CDR3 comprises 13 residues. Trimming cost V 2 bases and J 4 bases, with 6 bases left between them. CDR3 amino acids: CASSLTSYNEQFF. The CDR3 DNA reads as TGTGCCAGCAGTTTAACTAGTTACAATGAGCAGTTCTTC.

The V gene is TRBV6-6, the J gene TRBJ2-7; a possible D gene is TRBD1 (5 bases). Germline assignment: CDR1 MNHNY and CDR2 SVGAGI (reference sequence). Trimming pared 0 bases from V and 3 bases from J, leaving 9 bases between. The CDR3 covers 14 residues. The CDR3 loop is CASSYSGQGYEQYF. The CDR3 nucleotides read TGTGCCAGCAGTTACTCGGGGCAGGGCTACGAGCAGTACTTC.

This clone was seen only a few times. The rearrangement links TRBV11-2 to TRBJ2-7; the match to TRBD2 covers 10 bases. V was pared by 7 bases and J by 4 bases, with 10 bases of the junction left unmatched. This CDR3 region has 15 residues. Per germline, CDR1 SGHAT and CDR2 FQNNGV. CDR3 nucleotides: TGTGCCAGCACCGACGTAGCGGGGGGTAGGTACGAGCAGTACTTC. Protein sequence: CASTDVAGGRYEQYF. Complete variable domain (other parts from reference TRBV11-2 and TRBJ2-7): EAGVAQSPRYKIIEKRQSVAFWCNPISGHATLYWYQQILGQGPKLLIQFQNNGVVDDSQLPKDRFSAERLKGVDSTLKIQPAKLEDSAVYLCASTDVAGGRYEQYFGPGTRLTVT.

The chain uses TRBV4-2 and TRBJ2-7; the D gene is possibly TRBD1 (6 bases). The V gene's germline CDR1 is LGHNA and CDR2 YNFKEQ. This CDR3 is 15 amino acids long. The germline V and J ends were trimmed by 2 bases and 3 bases, with 14 bases remaining between them. CDR3 DNA sequence: TGTGCCAGCAGCCAAATACAGGGAGTGGACTACGAGCAGTACTTC. This gives the protein CASSQIQGVDYEQYF.

The rearrangement joins TRBV7-2 to TRBJ2-5; 8 bases line up with TRBD2. From germline, CDR1 is SGHTA and CDR2 FQGNSA. This CDR3 comprises 16 residues. With 5 bases clipped from V and 0 bases from J, the junction kept 8 bases outside the gene matches. The CDR3 loop is CASSPSRGVYQETQYF. The CDR3 DNA sequence: TGTGCCAGCAGCCCCTCGCGGGGGGTTTACCAAGAGACCCAGTACTTC.

The genes are TRBV5-8 and TRBJ1-1, with 7 bases lining up with TRBD1. CDR3 length: 14 amino acids. Germline CDR1 SGHTS, CDR2 YDEGEE. The junction had 7 bases not matched to a gene; V was cut back by 4 bases and J by 4 bases. CDR3 amino acids: CASSRDSGITEAFF. In DNA form, the CDR3 reads TGTGCCAGCAGCAGGGACAGCGGAATCACTGAAGCTTTCTTT.

This clone was detected once. The chain recombines TRBV6-5 with TRBJ2-5; D unresolved. This CDR3 has 14 amino acids. Trimming left V 1 base short and J 9 bases short, with 15 bases between. CDR1 and CDR2 from the germline V gene are MNHEY and SVGAGI. CDR3 region: CASSYFRSGGAQYF. The CDR3 nucleotides are TGTGCCAGCAGTTACTTTCGGTCGGGTGGAGCCCAGTACTTC.

The chain joins TRBV11-3 to TRBJ1-4; D is perhaps TRBD1 (5 bases). The CDR3 has 17 residues. Trimming removed 4 bases at V and 1 base at J, with 16 bases between. Germline V gene data show CDR1 as SGHNT and CDR2 as YENEEA. This chain's CDR3 is CASSSRQKRRTNEKLFF. CDR3 coding DNA: TGTGCCAGCAGCTCCCGACAGAAGCGCCGAACTAATGAAAAACTGTTTTTT.

V gene TRBV5-1 combines with J gene TRBJ1-6; D is undetermined. The CDR3 is made up of 15 amino acids. The germline V and J ends were trimmed by 2 bases and 0 bases, with 6 bases remaining between them. The germline V gene encodes CDR1 SGHRS and CDR2 YFSETQ. This CDR3 is CASSFGSSYNSPLHF. CDR3 nucleotides: TGCGCCAGCAGCTTCGGTAGCTCCTATAATTCACCCCTCCACTTT.

This chain uses TRBV6-1 with TRBJ1-2, with 7 nucleotides matching TRBD1. This CDR3 comprises 15 residues. With 4 bases clipped from V and 4 bases from J, the junction kept 9 bases outside the gene matches. Per the germline V gene, CDR1 is MNHNS and CDR2 is SASEGT. This CDR3 is CASSAPTGILYGYTF. Here the CDR3 DNA reads TGTGCCAGCAGTGCCCCGACAGGGATCCTCTATGGCTACACCTTC.

In DNA, the CDR3 is TGCAGCGTTTCAGCGGGGGGGCCCGATTTTGAGCAGTTCTTC. Translated, it gives CSVSAGGPDFEQFF. The chain links TRBV29-1 to TRBJ2-1; TRBD2 matches 10 bases. Germline loops: CDR1 SQVTM, CDR2 ANQGSEA. The V and J ends lost 5 bases and 9 bases, in that order; junction bases with no gene match: 10. The CDR3 is 14 amino acids.

The rearrangement joins TRBV19 to TRBJ2-7, with D possibly matching TRBD2 (6 bases). The V gene's germline CDR1 is LNHDA and CDR2 SQIVND (reference sequence). The V and J ends lost 3 bases and 3 bases respectively, with 15 bases between them. The CDR3 covers 15 residues. CDR3 bases: TGTGCCAGTAGTATCGGCGGGACTGGCCTCTACGAGCAGTACTTC. This gives the protein CASSIGGTGLYEQYF. The variable domain in full, completed from reference TRBV19 and TRBJ2-7, reads DGGITQSPKYLFRKEGQNVTLSCEQNLNHDAMYWYRQDPGQGLRLIYYSQIVNDFQKGDIAEGYSVSREKKESFPLTVTSAQKNPTAFYLCASSIGGTGLYEQYFGPGTRLTVT.

V usage is TRBV6-5 and J usage is TRBJ2-2; no firm D call. The V and J ends lost 5 bases and 1 base respectively, with 8 bases between them. The CDR3 length is 14 residues. The V gene's germline CDR1 is MNHEY and CDR2 SVGAGI. As DNA, the CDR3 is TGTGCCAGCAGTCCTTATCGGAACACCGGGGAGCTGTTTTTT. Residues: CASSPYRNTGELFF.

The chain is built from TRBV2 and TRBJ1-2, with D unclear. The germline gives CDR1 SNHLY, CDR2 FYNNEI. V lost 3 bases and J 2 bases, leaving 7 bases between the germline ends. The CDR3 spans 13 residues. CDR3 DNA sequence: TGTGCCAGCAGTGACAGACTAAACTATGGCTACACCTTC. This sequence encodes CASSDRLNYGYTF.

This chain uses TRBV14 with TRBJ1-6; 8 bases match TRBD1. J was trimmed by 10 bases and V by 4 bases; bases with no gene match: 12. Germline V gene lookup returns CDR1 SGHDN and CDR2 FVKESK. This CDR3 is 16 amino acids long. CDR3 region: CASSLRGQAVQSPLHF. CDR3 in DNA: TGTGCCAGCAGCCTCAGGGGACAGGCCGTTCAGTCACCCCTCCACTTT.

The chain links TRBV13 to TRBJ1-3; maybe TRBD1 (6 bases). The germline V and J ends were trimmed by 5 bases and 0 bases, with 14 bases remaining between them. Germline assignment: CDR1 PRHDT and CDR2 FYEKMQ (reference sequence). The CDR3 is made up of 16 amino acids. In nucleotides, the CDR3 is TGTGCCAGCAGCGGGTACGGACAGCTCTCTGGAAACACCATATATTTT. Protein sequence: CASSGYGQLSGNTIYF.

The chain uses TRBV7-2 and TRBJ2-3; D gene ambiguous. Trimming removed 5 bases from V and 6 bases from J, with 9 bases in between. CDR3 size: 12 residues. In germline, CDR1 is SGHTA, CDR2 FQGNSA. The CDR3 nucleotides read TGTGCCAGCAGCCCCCAGAAGGATACGCAGTATTTT. It encodes CASSPQKDTQYF.